This entry lists 22 T cell receptor beta chains sequenced from one sample in a study of radiotherapy plus CTLA-4 blockade in lung cancer. Repertoires were generated with immunoSEQ multiplex PCR, while TCRdb's copy carries only in-frame clones and drops some. The repertoire consists of about 38,000 clones, with about 80% occurring once and the leading ten covering 8.9%. The sample in question was peripheral blood, obtained from a patient treated with radiotherapy plus ipilimumab. The receptors derive from a human donor with non-small cell lung cancer who had stable disease on radiotherapy plus ipilimumab.

This clone occurred a few times. The chain recombines TRBV7-9 with TRBJ2-1, with TRBD1 identical over 11 bases. CDR3 length: 13 amino acids. The ends lost 4 bases at V and 7 bases at J; junction bases unmatched: 0. The germline V gene encodes CDR1 SEHNR and CDR2 FQNEAQ (reference sequence). In DNA form, the CDR3 reads TGTGCCAGCAGCTGGGACAGGGGGAATGAGCAGTTCTTC. Protein: CASSWDRGNEQFF.

The V gene is TRBV5-6, the J gene TRBJ1-1; TRBD1 matches 8 bases. The CDR3 is made up of 15 amino acids. Germline-derived CDR1 and CDR2 are SGHDT and YYEEEE. Unmatched junction bases numbered 5, after V lost 4 bases and J lost 0 bases. This CDR3 is CASSGDRGVNTEAFF. CDR3 DNA sequence: TGTGCCAGCAGCGGCGACAGGGGAGTGAACACTGAAGCTTTCTTT.

The V gene is TRBV4-1, the J gene TRBJ2-3; D is perhaps TRBD2 (5 bases). V gave up 4 bases and J gave up 4 bases, with 9 bases separating them. Germline V gene lookup returns CDR1 MGHRA and CDR2 YSYEKL. The CDR3 covers 13 residues. The CDR3 bases are TGCGCCAGCAGCCTCCGAGCGGCAGATACGCAGTATTTT. It translates to CASSLRAADTQYF.

V and J are TRBV18 and TRBJ1-5, with D possibly being TRBD1 (5 bases). Germline assignment: CDR1 KGHSH and CDR2 LQKENI. Trimming left V 3 bases short and J 4 bases short, with 13 bases between. This CDR3 spans 15 amino acids. This chain's CDR3 is CASSPSSDRNQPQHF. The DNA of the CDR3 is TGTGCCAGCTCACCTTCGTCAGACAGAAATCAGCCCCAGCATTTT.

This chain links TRBV19 with TRBJ1-1; D is possibly TRBD1 (5 bases). The CDR3 length is 11 residues. Germline assignment: CDR1 LNHDA and CDR2 SQIVND (reference sequence). Trimming shortened V by 5 bases and J by 13 bases, and 14 bases separated the two germline ends. The DNA for the CDR3 is TGTGCCAGTAGTCCGGGACCAAGGATTTTCTTT. The encoded protein is CASSPGPRIFF. Supplemented by reference TRBV19 and TRBJ1-1, the full variable domain reads DGGITQSPKYLFRKEGQNVTLSCEQNLNHDAMYWYRQDPGQGLRLIYYSQIVNDFQKGDIAEGYSVSREKKESFPLTVTSAQKNPTAFYLCASSPGPRIFFGQGTRLTVV.

This rearrangement joins TRBV5-6 to TRBJ2-7, with 10 bases matching TRBD2. V trimming: 0 bases; J trimming: 4 bases; junction bases outside the gene matches: 4. The length of the CDR3 is 15 residues. The germline V gene encodes CDR1 SGHDT and CDR2 YYEEEE. The CDR3 spells CASSLVVAGGYEQYV. In DNA, the CDR3 is TGTGCCAGCAGCTTGGTAGTAGCGGGGGGATACGAGCAGTACGTC.

This chain joins TRBV15 and TRBJ1-3; D not resolved. The germline gives CDR1 LNHNV, CDR2 YYDKDF (reference sequence). The V end lost 0 bases, the J end lost 5 bases, and 8 bases lay between the germline ends. The length of the CDR3 is 14 residues. The CDR3 nucleotides are TGTGCCACCAGCAGAGAGGTAACTCGAAACACCATATATTTT. Protein: CATSREVTRNTIYF. The whole variable domain, remainder taken from reference TRBV15 and TRBJ1-3, is DAMVIQNPRYQVTQFGKPVTLSCSQTLNHNVMYWYQQKSSQAPKLLFHYYDKDFNNEADTPDNFQSRRPNTSFCFLDIRSPGLGDTAMYLCATSREVTRNTIYFGEGSWLTVV.

The chain employs TRBV28 and TRBJ2-5, with 12 bases matching TRBD1. The ends lost 3 bases at V and 4 bases at J; junction bases unmatched: 3. The germline CDR1 and CDR2 sequences are MDHEN and SYDVKM. The CDR3 is made up of 15 amino acids. CDR3 amino acids: CASSFRDRGRETQYF. DNA for the CDR3: TGTGCCAGCAGTTTTAGGGACAGGGGGCGAGAGACCCAGTACTTC.

This clone was recorded only once. V usage is TRBV19 and J usage is TRBJ2-3, with 10 bases fitting TRBD2. Germline loops: CDR1 LNHDA, CDR2 SQIVND (reference sequence). Losses at the gene ends were 3 bases for V and 3 bases for J; bases not matched to a gene: 3. The CDR3 is 15 residues long. The CDR3 sequence: CASSIPAGGTDTQYF. The CDR3 nucleotides are TGTGCCAGTAGTATCCCAGCGGGGGGGACAGATACGCAGTATTTT.

This clone was seen a single time. The J gene is TRBJ2-2, the V gene TRBV1. TRBV1 is flagged as a pseudogene. The CDR3 has 13 amino acids. CDR3 amino acids: CRPPSSNTGELFF. CDR3 bases: TGCCGCCCCCCCAGCTCGAACACCGGGGAGCTGTTTTTT.

The rearrangement uses TRBV27 and TRBJ1-2, with a tentative D call TRBD1 (6 bases). Germline CDR1 and CDR2: MNHEY and SMNVEV (reference sequence). The CDR3 totals 15 residues. V dropped 0 bases and J dropped 3 bases, with 11 bases sitting between them. The CDR3 spells CASSLSEDSYYGYTF. DNA of the CDR3: TGTGCCAGCAGTTTATCGGAGGACAGCTACTATGGCTACACCTTC.

This rearrangement joins TRBV5-8 to TRBJ1-2, with 10 bases lining up with TRBD1. V shed 5 bases, J shed 1 base, and the junction held 5 bases outside the gene matches. The length of the CDR3 is 15 residues. Looked up from germline, CDR1 is SGHTS and CDR2 is YDEGEE. The CDR3 region is CASRFGQGVNYGYTF. DNA for the CDR3: TGTGCCAGCAGATTCGGACAGGGGGTTAACTATGGCTACACCTTC.

The J gene is TRBJ1-1, the V gene TRBV11-2; D ambiguous. V dropped 2 bases and J dropped 0 bases, with 7 bases sitting between them. The length of the CDR3 is 14 residues. The germline CDR1 and CDR2 sequences are SGHAT and FQNNGV. CDR3 protein: CASSLNRLNTEAFF. The CDR3, as DNA: TGTGCCAGCAGCTTAAATAGACTGAACACTGAAGCTTTCTTT.

The V and J genes are TRBV9 and TRBJ1-3; a possible D gene is TRBD1 (6 bases). V shed 4 bases and J shed 0 bases, with 17 bases lying between them. Germline V gene sequence: CDR1 SGDLS, CDR2 YYNGEE. This CDR3 region has 17 residues. The CDR3 nucleotides are TGTGCCAGCAGCCTTCAACTAGGGGGTCTCTCTGGAAACACCATATATTTT. Its protein is CASSLQLGGLSGNTIYF.

The chain couples TRBV19 to TRBJ1-2; TRBD1 matches 9 bases. CDR3 length: 17 amino acids. V shed 3 bases and J 10 bases; nucleotides not matched to a gene: 18. Germline V gives CDR1 LNHDA, CDR2 SQIVND (reference sequence). The CDR3 DNA follows: TGTGCCAGTAGTATGCGCGGCGGATGGGGACAGGGTCTTCTCTACACCTTC. As protein: CASSMRGGWGQGLLYTF.

The chain recombines TRBV11-1 with TRBJ1-1; perhaps TRBD1 as D (5 bases). The CDR3 contains 14 residues. Germline CDR1 SGHAT, CDR2 FQDESV (reference sequence). V dropped 1 base and J dropped 1 base, with 7 bases sitting between them. CDR3 in DNA: TGTGCCAGCAGCTTAGGTGGGGGGAACACTGAAGCTTTCTTT. Protein product: CASSLGGGNTEAFF.

The V and J genes are TRBV2 and TRBJ2-2; D gene unclear. Germline CDR1 reads SNHLY; CDR2 reads FYNNEI. This CDR3 is built from 14 residues. The V end was cut by 5 bases, the J end by 7 bases, with 14 bases between. In DNA, the CDR3 is TGTGCCAGCAGTTGGGAAAGAGGCGACGGGGAGCTGTTTTTT. Translated, it gives CASSWERGDGELFF.

The V and J genes are TRBV5-4 and TRBJ2-3; 10 nucleotides align to TRBD1. The junction had 7 bases not matched to a gene; V was cut back by 4 bases and J by 5 bases. CDR3 length: 15 residues. Germline values: CDR1 SGHNT, CDR2 YYREEE (reference sequence). The CDR3 spells CASSAPGQGRDTQYF. In DNA, the CDR3 is TGTGCCAGCAGCGCCCCGGGACAGGGGCGAGATACGCAGTATTTT.

V is TRBV5-4 and J is TRBJ2-3; no reliable D call. The germline V gene has CDR1 SGHNT and CDR2 YYREEE (reference sequence). CDR3 length equals 15 residues. With 1 base removed from V and 1 base from J, the gap between germline ends came to 10 bases. The CDR3 loop is CASSLWTPGTDTQYF. CDR3 nucleotides: TGTGCCAGCAGCTTGTGGACCCCGGGCACAGATACGCAGTATTTT.

The chain is built from TRBV29-1 and TRBJ2-7; 10 positions agree with TRBD1. After removal of 8 bases from V and 5 bases from J, the junction contained 12 bases not matched to a gene. The CDR3 length is 14 residues. The germline CDR1 and CDR2 sequences are SQVTM and ANQGSEA. CDR3 sequence (DNA): TGCAGCCCCCCGTACGGACAGGGGGTTCACGAGCAGTACTTC. It is translated as CSPPYGQGVHEQYF.

The genes are TRBV6-1 and TRBJ2-7; TRBD1 matches 8 bases. The CDR3 totals 15 residues. V dropped 5 bases and J dropped 4; count of bases not matched to a gene: 10. Germline CDR1 is MNHNS and CDR2 is SASEGT. CDR3 in DNA: TGTGCCAGCAGTCCCCGTCAGGGGGCATGGTACGAGCAGTACGTC. It is translated as CASSPRQGAWYEQYV.

This chain joins TRBV29-1 and TRBJ2-7; TRBD2 agrees at 8 bases. This CDR3 is built from 14 residues. V lost 4 bases to trimming and J lost 0 bases; unmatched junction nucleotides: 5. Germline CDR1 is SQVTM and CDR2 is ANQGSEA. As DNA, the CDR3 is TGCAGCGTTGGAGGACTAGCTCGCTCCTACGAGCAGTACTTC. Translation gives CSVGGLARSYEQYF.